This record looks at one T cell receptor (beta chain) sequence and its context. This table comes from immunoSEQ multiplex PCR, and its TCRdb copy is limited to in-frame clones, with some not included. The table shows roughly 150,000 clones, with around nine tenths occurring only once. This sample was included in a study of control samples from healthy donors and cancer patients. This CDR3 contains 15 residues. V shed 5 bases and J shed 2 bases, with 15 bases lying between them. Germline V gene sequence: CDR1 SEHNR, CDR2 FQNEAQ (reference sequence). The chain joins TRBV7-9 to TRBJ1-2; D is undetermined. Specimen: blood. This clonotype originated in a man in his late teens or twenties in good health. The CDR3 coding sequence is TGTGCCAGCAGCCCCCGTAGACACAAGAACTATGGCTACACCTTC. It translates to CASSPRRHKNYGYTF.